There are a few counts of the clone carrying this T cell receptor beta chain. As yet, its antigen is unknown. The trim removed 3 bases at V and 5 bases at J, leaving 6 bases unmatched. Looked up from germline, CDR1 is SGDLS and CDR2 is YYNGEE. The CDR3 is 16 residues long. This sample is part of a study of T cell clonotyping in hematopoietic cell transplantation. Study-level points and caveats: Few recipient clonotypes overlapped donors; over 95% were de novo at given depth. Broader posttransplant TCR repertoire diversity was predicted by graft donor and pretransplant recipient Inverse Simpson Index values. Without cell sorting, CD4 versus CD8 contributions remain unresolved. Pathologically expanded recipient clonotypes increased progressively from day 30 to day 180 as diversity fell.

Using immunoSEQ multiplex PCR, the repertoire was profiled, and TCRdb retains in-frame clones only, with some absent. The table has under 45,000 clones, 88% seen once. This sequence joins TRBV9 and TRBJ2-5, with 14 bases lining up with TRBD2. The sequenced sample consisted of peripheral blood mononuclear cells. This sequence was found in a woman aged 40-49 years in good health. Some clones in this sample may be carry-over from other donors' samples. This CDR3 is CASSDGTSGSRETQYF. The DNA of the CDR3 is TGTGCCAGCAGCGATGGGACTAGCGGGAGTCGGGAGACCCAGTACTTC.